This TCR beta chain originates from a study of T-cell reconstitution after alpha-beta-depleted transplantation in children (dated by TCRdb to between 2015 and 2016). About the full investigation: Using TCR repertoire profiling, the study followed T-cell immune reconstitution in a quantitative way in children after TCRalphabeta/CD19-depleted allogeneic hematopoietic cell transplantation. Beyond this particular receptor, the publication reports: Over the following months the frequencies of hyperexpanded clones went down, and after one year T-cell counts and TCRbeta diversity were mostly credited to newly produced T cells. Apparently early alphabetaT-cell count recovery about two months after transplant reportedly relied on only several hundred rapidly expanded clones derived from non-depleted graft cells. In some patients, the high TCRbeta diversity seen at day 60 was put down to recipient T cells and intrathymic progenitors that had survived conditioning.

Library prep was done by PCR. TCRdb records Illumina HiSeq 2500 as the sequencer. Molecular barcoding was employed in the preparation of TCR libraries, with unique molecular identifiers being used to normalize TCRbeta repertoire quantification. The raw public reads went through TCRdb reprocessing: fastp at Q25, MiXCR clone calling, in-frame beta chains kept. Each CDR3 protein gets just one entry, which takes the most common genes and DNA from the rows behind it. The sample has hundreds of thousands of distinct CDR3 sequences on record, approximately 13% of them singletons. The ten largest clones add up to 2% to 2.5% of the sample. The CDR3 runs 13 residues from the cysteine to the phenylalanine. Of all the DNA, just the CDR3 is kept, 39 bases in frame from base 1. The germline V end is reduced by 1 base and the J end by 4 bases; junction bases left unmatched: 1. CDR1 and CDR2 were assigned from the germline V gene as SQVTM and ANQGSEA.

This clonotype was picked up many times. Its recognized antigen is unknown. No base quality values were provided; no much bigger clone lies one nucleotide off. The intended sense of this specimen's treatment or condition label: allogeneic hematopoietic cell transplantation with graft depleted of TCRalphabeta T cells and CD19 B cells. The children who served as transplant recipients had been given grafts of TCRalphabeta/CD19-depleted allogeneic hematopoietic cells. Rearrangement joined TRBV29-1 to TRBJ2-7; TRBD1 matches 10 bases in the middle. This clonotype was sampled from a male patient between 5 and 17 years old who had a stem cell transplant for acute myeloid leukemia, so the T cells may come from the graft donor. The starting material was PBMCs, mostly from graft donor cells, obtained 360 days after TCRalphabeta/CD19-depleted stem cell transplant. The sequence in DNA is TGCAGCGTTGAAGGACAGGGGGCATACGAGCAGTACTTC. It is translated as CSVEGQGAYEQYF.